One sample yielded the 6 T cell receptor beta chains listed below, sequenced in a study of OX40 agonist ivuxolimab in advanced cancers. Repertoires were generated with immunoSEQ multiplex PCR, while TCRdb's copy carries only in-frame clones and drops some. The table has tens of thousands of clones, more than 70% seen once. The specimen comprised CD4+ or CD8+ T cells sorted from blood, sampled in a trial of the OX40 agonist ivuxolimab. The origin of the receptors is an adult with an advanced solid tumor such as melanoma, head and neck, liver or kidney cancer.

J is TRBJ1-2 and V is TRBV6-1, with 7 bases identical to TRBD1. Trimming removed 4 bases from V and 14 bases from J; junction bases left unmatched: 10. The CDR3 covers 12 residues. Germline values: CDR1 MNHNS, CDR2 SASEGT. The CDR3 nucleotides are TGTGCCAGCAGTGCCCGGGACAGCGATTGGACCTTC. Translating it yields CASSARDSDWTF.

This chain connects TRBV2 to TRBJ2-4; D uncertain. Trimming shortened V by 8 bases and J by 12 bases, and 20 bases separated the two germline ends. Germline CDR1 reads SNHLY; CDR2 reads FYNNEI. The CDR3 contains 13 residues. The CDR3: CASAERPPQCQYF. The CDR3 nucleotides read TGTGCCAGCGCGGAGAGACCCCCTCAGTGTCAGTACTTC.

CDR3 in DNA: TGTGCCAGCAGCTTAGAACGGGACAGAGCCTATGGCTACACCTTC. It specifies CASSLERDRAYGYTF. V usage is TRBV7-2 and J usage is TRBJ1-2, with 7 bases lining up with TRBD1. V lost 1 base, J lost 4 bases, and 6 bases stayed unmatched. Germline-derived CDR1 and CDR2 are SGHTA and FQGNSA. This CDR3 has 15 residues.

The V and J genes are TRBV7-9 and TRBJ1-1; D unclear. CDR1 and CDR2 from the germline V gene are SEHNR and FQNEAQ (reference sequence). This CDR3 has 11 amino acids. V gave up 1 base and J gave up 8 bases, with 5 bases separating them. The CDR3 is CASSLGREAFF. The CDR3 DNA reads as TGTGCCAGCAGCTTAGGCAGGGAAGCTTTCTTT.

This chain connects TRBV7-2 to TRBJ2-3; D possibly corresponds to TRBD2 (5 bases). This CDR3 is 14 amino acids long. Germline CDR1 and CDR2: SGHTA and FQGNSA. V was pared by 2 bases and J by 9 bases, with 15 bases between. CDR3 nucleotides: TGTGCCAGCAGCTTAACTAGGCGGGCAGGCACGCAGTATTTT. Amino acids: CASSLTRRAGTQYF.

The gene calls are TRBV5-1 and TRBJ2-2, with TRBD2 as a possible D gene (6 bases). CDR1 is SGHRS and CDR2 is YFSETQ in the germline V gene. V gave up 4 bases and J gave up 0 bases, with 10 bases separating them. The CDR3 has 15 residues. Written as DNA, the CDR3 is TGCGCCAGCAGCCAGGGACTTACGAACACCGGGGAGCTGTTTTTT. This translates into CASSQGLTNTGELFF. The complete variable domain, with remaining parts taken from reference TRBV5-1 and TRBJ2-2, reads KAGVTQTPRYLIKTRGQQVTLSCSPISGHRSVSWYQQTPGQGLQFLFEYFSETQRNKGNFPGRFSGRQFSNSRSEMNVSTLELGDSALYLCASSQGLTNTGELFFGEGSRLTVL.